This is a list of T cell receptor beta chains from one sample in a study of T cell responses to AZD1222 COVID-19 vaccine. Method: immunoSEQ multiplex PCR; TCRdb's copy keeps in-frame clones and lacks some. The sample carries approximately 150,000 clones, just over 90% recorded once. Source: peripheral blood, taken 28 days after the second AZD1222 dose. These receptors were taken from an adult who received the AZD1222 COVID-19 vaccine. Both conserved end residues are part of each CDR3. A D gene is named only where the DNA matches it firmly. A row's size may be missing; if present it is once, few, many or a size class.

>.|TRBV29-1|12|TRBJ1-2|.
TGCAGCGTTGAAGGTAGCAGCCAGGGCTACACCTTC
CSVEGSSQGYTF
>.|TRBV6-5|12|TRBJ1-1|.
TGTGCCAGCAGTTACCGGAGGGACCGAGCTTTCTTT
CASSYRRDRAFF
>TRBD2|TRBV28|15|TRBJ2-2|.
TGTGCCAGCAGCCCCCGACGCGGGGGGGCCGGGGAGCTGTTTTTT
CASSPRRGGAGELFF
>TRBD1|TRBV5-1|15|TRBJ1-1|.
TGCGCCAGCAGCTTGAGGGGGCGCTTGGACACTGAAGCTTTCTTT
CASSLRGRLDTEAFF
>.|TRBV29-1|11|TRBJ1-2|.
TGCAGCGTCGGGGGGGACCATGGCTACACCTTC
CSVGGDHGYTF
>.|TRBV6-5|15|TRBJ1-4|.
TGTGCCAGCAGTTACTCGGGCACGTGGGGGGAAAAACTGTTTTTT
CASSYSGTWGEKLFF
>TRBD1|TRBV2|14|TRBJ1-1|.
TGTGCCAGCAGAGACAGGGGTCCAAACACTGAAGCTTTCTTT
CASRDRGPNTEAFF
>.|TRBV30|14|TRBJ1-4|.
TGTGCCTGGGGTTCGACAGTGGCTAATGAAAAACTGTTTTTT
CAWGSTVANEKLFF
>.|TRBV7-8|17|TRBJ2-1|.
TGTGCCAGCAGCTTACGGACGGGGGCTAGCTCCTACAATGAGCAGTTCTTC
CASSLRTGASSYNEQFF
>TRBD1|TRBV7-6|15|TRBJ2-7|.
TGTGCCAGCAGCTTAGTATTGGGACAGGGGAACGAGCAGTACTTC
CASSLVLGQGNEQYF
>.|TRBV10-1|15|TRBJ1-1|.
TGCGCCAGCCATTGCCGGTGGGGCAGGCACACTGAAGCTTTCTTT
CASHCRWGRHTEAFF
>.|TRBV5-6|15|TRBJ1-2|once
TGTGCCAGCAGGGGAAATACACAGCCCTCTCTAGGCTACACCTTC
CASRGNTQPSLGYTF
>TRBD1|TRBV18|13|TRBJ2-7|.
TGTGCCAGCTCACCAACACAGGGGTACGAGCAGTACTTC
CASSPTQGYEQYF
>.|TRBV5-6|15|TRBJ2-7|.
TGTGCCAGCAGCTCCCTGCGTCGGGAGACCTACGAGCAGTACTTC
CASSSLRRETYEQYF
>.|TRBV5-4|15|TRBJ2-3|once
TGTGCCAGCAGCTTCCGGGACGCCGGAGGAAATACGCAGTATTTT
CASSFRDAGGNTQYF
>.|TRBV7-9|14|TRBJ1-4|once
TGTGCCAGCAGTCTAGGGTCAACTAATGAAAAACTGTTTTTT
CASSLGSTNEKLFF
>TRBD1|TRBV9|17|TRBJ1-3|once
TGTGCCAGCAGCCCCACTCGGGACAGCCTCTCTGGAAACACCATATATTTT
CASSPTRDSLSGNTIYF
>TRBD1|TRBV19|16|TRBJ2-5|.
TGTGCCAGTAGTATCAGCCTTACAGGGGTCCAAGAGACCCAGTACTTC
CASSISLTGVQETQYF
>.|TRBV11-3|18|TRBJ1-5|.
TGTGCCAGCAGCATCCCAGGGGATGGGGGCGATAGCAATCAGCCCCAGCATTTT
CASSIPGDGGDSNQPQHF
>.|TRBV10-3|15|TRBJ2-5|.
TGTGCCATCAGTGATAATGCGGGGCCGAGGGAGACCCAGTACTTC
CAISDNAGPRETQYF
>TRBD1|TRBV5-1|18|TRBJ1-1|.
TGCGCCAGCAGCGGGGGACCCCCGGGACAGAGAATGAACACTGAAGCTTTCTTT
CASSGGPPGQRMNTEAFF
>TRBD1|TRBV2|15|TRBJ1-3|.
TGTGCCAGCAGTCCCGGGACAGGGTCTGGAAACACCATATATTTT
CASSPGTGSGNTIYF
>TRBD1|TRBV5-1|16|TRBJ1-1|.
TGCGCCAGCAGCCCGCGCTCGGGACAGCAGAACACTGAAGCTTTCTTT
CASSPRSGQQNTEAFF
>.|TRBV10-3|12|TRBJ2-7|.
TGTGCCATCAGTGAGGGAAGCGGTGAGCAGTACTTC
CAISEGSGEQYF
>TRBD1|TRBV6-5|13|TRBJ1-2|few
TGTGCCAGCGTGGGACAGGGTTTGGGTGGCTACACCTTC
CASVGQGLGGYTF
>.|TRBV7-7|13|TRBJ1-1|.
TGTGCTAGCAGCTTAAGGCTGAACACTGAAGCTTTCTTT
CASSLRLNTEAFF
>TRBD2|TRBV29-1|15|TRBJ2-2|once
TGCAGCGCGGGGGGAACTAGCGGGATCACCGGGGAGCTGTTTTTT
CSAGGTSGITGELFF
>.|TRBV6-5|14|TRBJ2-5|.
TGTGCCAGCAGCCCCGGGAGCAGGCAAGAGACCCAGTACTTC
CASSPGSRQETQYF
>.|TRBV4-2|14|TRBJ1-6|.
TGTGCCAGCAGCCAAGTAGCCGGGGAAGAATCACTCCACTTT
CASSQVAGEESLHF
>TRBD1|TRBV5-4|16|TRBJ1-4|.
TGTGCCAGCAGCTCGTACAGGGGAGGGACTAATGAAAAACTGTTTTTT
CASSSYRGGTNEKLFF
>.|TRBV7-6|15|TRBJ1-5|.
TGTGCCAGCAGCTTAAGGGGGGGGGACTTTGAGCCCCAGCATTTT
CASSLRGGDFEPQHF
>.|TRBV15|16|TRBJ1-3|once
TGTGCCACCAGCAGGATTCCGGACACCTCTGGAAACACCATATATTTT
CATSRIPDTSGNTIYF
>.|TRBV19|14|TRBJ1-2|.
TGTGCCAGTAGTATCCCGACAGTACACTATGGCTACACCTTC
CASSIPTVHYGYTF
>.|TRBV2|17|TRBJ1-2|.
TGTGCCAGCAGTCAGGGACTCCTAACACCCAGGAACTATGGCTACACCTTC
CASSQGLLTPRNYGYTF
>.|TRBV29-1|14|TRBJ1-2|.
TGCAGCGTTGAAGATCGAGGGCAGAACTATGGCTACACCTTC
CSVEDRGQNYGYTF
>.|TRBV15|15|TRBJ1-5|.
TGTGCCACCAGCAAGAGTAAGGTTCTGGGAGAGCCCCAGCATTTT
CATSKSKVLGEPQHF